These T cell receptor beta chains were read from a single sample in a study of T cell clonotyping in hematopoietic cell transplantation. Sequencing was performed with immunoSEQ multiplex PCR; in TCRdb, only in-frame clones are kept and a portion is missing. The sample has under 9,000 clones; about three fifths are singletons. This specimen consisted of peripheral blood mononuclear cells, obtained 100 days after allogeneic stem cell transplant. The receptor set was obtained from a male patient between 60 and 69 years old who had an allogeneic stem cell transplant from an unrelated donor, so the T cells may come from the graft donor. Some clones in this sample may be carry-over from other donors' samples. The CDR3 runs from the conserved cysteine through the conserved F or W. A D gene is named only where the DNA matches it firmly. Some rows have no size entry. The others give once, few or many, or a class for an expanded clone.

>-|-|TRBJ2-5|TRBV9
CASSNPGETQYF
TGTGCCAGCAGCAACCCAGGAGAGACCCAGTACTTC
>-|-|TRBJ2-7|TRBV7-8
CASSLGQGSSYEQYF
TGTGCCAGCAGCTTAGGCCAGGGCAGCTCCTACGAGCAGTACTTC
>-|-|TRBJ1-5|TRBV6-5
CASSSSHPLQPQHF
TGTGCCAGCAGCTCATCTCACCCCCTTCAGCCCCAGCATTTT
>-|-|TRBJ1-2|TRBV9
CASSVGVGRNGYTF
TGTGCCAGCAGCGTAGGGGTGGGACGGAATGGCTACACCTTC
>-|-|TRBJ1-1|TRBV7-7
CASSRGENTEAFF
TGTGCTAGCAGCCGCGGGGAGAACACTGAAGCTTTCTTT
>-|-|TRBJ2-3|TRBV4-1
CASSQTLRPPSSIDTQYF
TGCGCCAGCAGCCAAACCCTAAGGCCACCTTCTTCCATCGATACGCAGTATTTT
>-|-|TRBJ2-3|TRBV25-1
CASSELDYHRTDTQYF
TGTGCCAGCAGTGAATTGGACTACCATAGGACAGATACGCAGTATTTT
>-|-|TRBJ2-6|TRBV18
CASSQQGYYSGANVLTF
TGTGCCAGCTCACAACAGGGTTACTACTCTGGGGCCAACGTCCTGACTTTC
>many|-|TRBJ2-7|TRBV2
CASSEKLLYEQYF
TGTGCCAGCAGTGAGAAACTTCTCTACGAGCAGTACTTC
>few|-|TRBJ1-3|TRBV6-5
CASSYSASSSGNTIYF
TGTGCCAGCAGTTACTCGGCCTCAAGCTCTGGAAACACCATATATTTT
>once|TRBD1|TRBJ1-6|TRBV19
CASSMGDRDSPLHF
TGTGCCAGTAGTATGGGGGACAGAGATTCACCCCTCCACTTT
>once|-|TRBJ2-1|TRBV30
CAWSPASVEQFF
TGTGCCTGGAGTCCGGCATCAGTAGAGCAGTTCTTC
>-|-|TRBJ1-2|TRBV7-3
CASSADGGNYGYTF
TGTGCCAGCAGCGCCGACGGGGGCAACTATGGCTACACCTTC
>-|TRBD1|TRBJ2-7|TRBV7-9
CASSPETGSSYEQYF
TGTGCCAGCAGCCCAGAGACAGGGAGCTCCTACGAGCAGTACTTC
>-|TRBD2|TRBJ2-7|TRBV5-1
CASSLFNSGGPSYEQYF
TGCGCCAGCAGCTTATTTAATAGCGGGGGACCGTCCTACGAGCAGTACTTC
>-|TRBD2|TRBJ2-7|TRBV10-2
CASSLLAGVSYEQYF
TGCGCCAGCAGTCTATTAGCGGGAGTATCCTACGAGCAGTACTTC
>medium-sized|-|TRBJ1-2|TRBV15
CATSRDKGTDYGYTF
TGTGCCACCAGCAGAGATAAGGGGACGGACTATGGCTACACCTTC
>few|-|TRBJ1-2|TRBV4-1
CASSQGVINYGYTF
TGCGCCAGCAGCCAAGGGGTAATTAACTATGGCTACACCTTC
>-|-|TRBJ2-7|TRBV9
CASSVGDSYEQYF
TGTGCCAGCAGCGTCGGAGACAGCTACGAGCAGTACTTC
>-|-|TRBJ2-5|TRBV5-1
CASRSEETQYF
TGCGCCAGCAGAAGCGAAGAGACCCAGTACTTC
>-|TRBD1|TRBJ1-5|TRBV19
CASSTIPGQSNQPQHF
TGTGCCAGTAGTACGATCCCGGGACAGAGCAATCAGCCCCAGCATTTT
>-|-|TRBJ1-1|TRBV7-2
CASSLYRGNANTEAFF
TGTGCCAGCAGCTTATACCGCGGGAATGCAAACACTGAAGCTTTCTTT
>-|-|TRBJ2-5|TRBV14
CASSRIQETQYF
TGTGCCAGCAGCCGTATTCAAGAGACCCAGTACTTC
>-|TRBD1|TRBJ2-2|TRBV29-1
CSVSTGTGNTGELFF
TGCAGCGTTTCGACCGGGACAGGCAACACCGGGGAGCTGTTTTTT
>-|-|TRBJ2-7|TRBV20-1
CSAFQTYEQYF
TGCAGTGCTTTTCAAACCTACGAGCAGTACTTC
>-|-|TRBJ2-7|TRBV7-9
CASSLSEYEQYF
TGTGCCAGCAGCTTATCGGAGTACGAGCAGTACTTC
>once|TRBD2|TRBJ2-1|TRBV5-1
CASSLGLAGNEQFF
TGCGCCAGCAGCCTGGGACTAGCGGGAAATGAGCAGTTCTTC
>-|TRBD2|TRBJ2-3|TRBV4-1
CASSQGEGLADTDTQYF
TGCGCCAGCAGCCAAGGAGAGGGCCTAGCGGACACAGATACGCAGTATTTT
>-|TRBD2|TRBJ2-3|TRBV7-2
CASSLALAGVADTQYF
TGTGCCAGCAGCTTAGCGCTAGCGGGAGTGGCAGATACGCAGTATTTT
>-|-|TRBJ2-1|TRBV11-3
CASSLGWGEQFF
TGTGCCAGCAGCTTAGGATGGGGTGAGCAGTTCTTC
>-|TRBD2|TRBJ2-7|TRBV7-2
CASSLGLAGGYEQYF
TGTGCCAGCAGCTTAGGGCTAGCGGGAGGCTACGAGCAGTACTTC
>-|-|TRBJ2-3|TRBV6-5
CASSYDGTDTQYF
TGTGCCAGCAGTTATGATGGCACAGATACGCAGTATTTT